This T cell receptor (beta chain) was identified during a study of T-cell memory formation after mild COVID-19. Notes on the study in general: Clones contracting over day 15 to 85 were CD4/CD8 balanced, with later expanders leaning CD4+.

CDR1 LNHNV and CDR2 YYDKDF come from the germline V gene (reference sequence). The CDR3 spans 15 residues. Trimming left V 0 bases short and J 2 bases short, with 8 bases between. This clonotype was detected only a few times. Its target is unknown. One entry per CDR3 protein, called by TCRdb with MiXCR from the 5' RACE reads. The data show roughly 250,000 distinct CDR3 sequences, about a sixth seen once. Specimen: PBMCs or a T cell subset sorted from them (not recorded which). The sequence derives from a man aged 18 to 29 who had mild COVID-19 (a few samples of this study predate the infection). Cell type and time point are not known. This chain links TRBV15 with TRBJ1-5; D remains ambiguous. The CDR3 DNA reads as TGTGCCACCAGCAGAGATAGTCCAGGCAATCAGCCCCAGCATTTT. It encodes CATSRDSPGNQPQHF. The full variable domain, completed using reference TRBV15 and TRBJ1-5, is DAMVIQNPRYQVTQFGKPVTLSCSQTLNHNVMYWYQQKSSQAPKLLFHYYDKDFNNEADTPDNFQSRRPNTSFCFLDIRSPGLGDTAMYLCATSRDSPGNQPQHFGDGTRLSIL.